This T cell receptor beta chain comes out of a study of blood T cell repertoires in COVID-19. Study-level background: Acute and convalescent COVID-19 specimens originated in the United States, Italy and Spain. The analysed material was cDNA or gDNA that came from T cells, B-cell-depleted T cells, or PBMCs.

In the original workflow: Reference gene primer amplification yielded estimated nucleated cell counts. This table comes from immunoSEQ multiplex PCR, and its TCRdb copy is limited to in-frame clones, with some not included. The V and J calls and clone size are taken from that table; D and trimming were inferred from the DNA. The sample holds about 220,000 clones; around 83% are singletons and the top ten take 9.7%. The V and J ends lost 4 bases and 4 bases respectively, with 20 bases between them. The length of the CDR3 is 17 residues. The germline V gene encodes CDR1 LGHNA and CDR2 YNFKEQ. Material for sequencing was peripheral blood. The TCR comes from a man between 45 and 60 years old with active or convalescent COVID-19. The J gene is TRBJ1-3, the V gene TRBV4-2; maybe TRBD1 (5 bases). The CDR3, as DNA: TGTGCCAGCAGCCCTGGCTGGCTGGGTCGGGGGGGAAACACCATATATTTT. This codes for CASSPGWLGRGGNTIYF.